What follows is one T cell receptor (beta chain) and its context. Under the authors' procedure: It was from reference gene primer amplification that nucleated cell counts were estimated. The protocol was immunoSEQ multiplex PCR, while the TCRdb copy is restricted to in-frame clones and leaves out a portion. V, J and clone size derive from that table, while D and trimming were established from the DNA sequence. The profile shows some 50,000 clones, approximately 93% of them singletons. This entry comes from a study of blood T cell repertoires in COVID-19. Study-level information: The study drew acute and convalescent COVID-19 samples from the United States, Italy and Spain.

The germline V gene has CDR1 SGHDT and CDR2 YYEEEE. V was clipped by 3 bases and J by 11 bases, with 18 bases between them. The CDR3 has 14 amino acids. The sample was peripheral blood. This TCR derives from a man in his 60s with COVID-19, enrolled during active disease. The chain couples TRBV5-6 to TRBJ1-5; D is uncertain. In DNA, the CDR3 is TGTGCCAGCAGCTCAGGCCCTGCAATCAAGGCCCAGCATTTT. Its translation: CASSSGPAIKAQHF.